This T cell receptor (beta chain) emerged from a study of T cells in Graves' hyperthyroidism and ophthalmopathy. Study-wide results and caveats: A model of 13 V-J features distinguished ophthalmopathy from stable hyperthyroidism. In the blood, most expanded thyroid clonotypes above 0.001 appeared as well.

CDR1 and CDR2 from the germline V gene are ENHRY and SYGVKD. The germline V and J ends were trimmed by 0 bases and 2 bases, with 14 bases remaining between them. The CDR3 loop spans 18 amino acids. This clonotype occurred a few times. What it binds is unknown. When ophthalmopathy did not progress within 18 months, Graves' hyperthyroidism was considered stable. Reasons for excluding patients were uncontrolled infection, other autoimmune disease, pregnancy or lactation. Amplification of TCR beta CDR3 regions was performed using RNA transcripts as template. A first-round RT-PCR of the TCR CDR3 used the HTBI primer set. TCRdb redid the calling of the multiplex PCR reads with MiXCR, one entry per CDR3 protein. The sample includes approximately 700,000 distinct CDR3 sequences, 16% seen only once; the top ten take under 8.5%.

This clonotype originated in a man in his late teens or twenties with Graves' hyperthyroidism. What was sequenced was blood. The chain has TRBV10-3 and TRBJ2-6; tentative D call: TRBD1 (5 bases). In DNA form, the CDR3 reads TGTGCCATCAGTGAGTCTTTGGTCAGGGAAGCTGGGGCCAACGTCCTGACTTTC. It codes for CAISESLVREAGANVLTF.